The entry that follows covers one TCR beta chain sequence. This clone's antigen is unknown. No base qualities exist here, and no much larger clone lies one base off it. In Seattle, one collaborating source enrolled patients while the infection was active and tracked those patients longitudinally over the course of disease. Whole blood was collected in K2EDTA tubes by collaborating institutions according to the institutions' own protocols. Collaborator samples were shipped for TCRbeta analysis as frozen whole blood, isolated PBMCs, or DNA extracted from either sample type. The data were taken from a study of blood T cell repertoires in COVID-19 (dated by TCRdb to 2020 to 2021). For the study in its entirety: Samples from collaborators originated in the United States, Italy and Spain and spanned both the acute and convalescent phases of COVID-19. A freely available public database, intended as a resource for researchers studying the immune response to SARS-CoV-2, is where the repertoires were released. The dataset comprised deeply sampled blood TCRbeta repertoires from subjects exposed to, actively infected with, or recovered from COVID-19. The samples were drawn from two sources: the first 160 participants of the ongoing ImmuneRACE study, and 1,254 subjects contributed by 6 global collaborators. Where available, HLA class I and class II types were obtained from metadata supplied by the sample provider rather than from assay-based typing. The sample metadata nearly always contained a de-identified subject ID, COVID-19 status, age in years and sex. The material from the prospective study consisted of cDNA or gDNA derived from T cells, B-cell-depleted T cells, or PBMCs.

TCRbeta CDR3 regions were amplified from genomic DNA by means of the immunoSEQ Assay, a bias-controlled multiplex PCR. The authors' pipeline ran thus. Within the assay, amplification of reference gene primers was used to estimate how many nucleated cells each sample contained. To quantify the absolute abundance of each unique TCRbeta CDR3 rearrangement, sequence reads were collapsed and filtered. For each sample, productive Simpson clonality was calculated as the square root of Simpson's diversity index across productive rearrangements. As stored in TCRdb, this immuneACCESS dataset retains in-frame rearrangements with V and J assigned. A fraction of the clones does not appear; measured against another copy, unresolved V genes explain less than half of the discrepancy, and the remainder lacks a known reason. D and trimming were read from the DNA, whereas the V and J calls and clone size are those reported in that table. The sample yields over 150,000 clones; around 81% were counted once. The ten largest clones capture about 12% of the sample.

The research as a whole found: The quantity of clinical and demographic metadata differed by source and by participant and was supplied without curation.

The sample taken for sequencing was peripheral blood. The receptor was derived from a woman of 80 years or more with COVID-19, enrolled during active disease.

The bases read TGTGCCAGCAGTTTCGGTCAGGCCTACGAGCAGTACTTC. Its coded protein is CASSFGQAYEQYF. The rearrangement joined TRBV12-3 or TRBV12-4 to TRBJ2-7; the D gene is unclear. From cysteine to phenylalanine, the CDR3 is 13 amino acids long. Only the CDR3 DNA is retained, 39 bases long and in frame from the first base. Relative to germline, V is 3 bases shorter and J is 2 bases shorter, with 8 bases between their ends.